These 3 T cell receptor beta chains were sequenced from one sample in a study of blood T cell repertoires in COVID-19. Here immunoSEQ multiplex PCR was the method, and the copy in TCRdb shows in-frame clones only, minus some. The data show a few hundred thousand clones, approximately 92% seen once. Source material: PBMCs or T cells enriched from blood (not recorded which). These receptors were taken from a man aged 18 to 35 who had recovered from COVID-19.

CDR3 DNA: TGTGCCAGCAGCTCCAGAGCGGGAGTTTCCTACAATGAGCAGTTCTTC. Encoded protein: CASSSRAGVSYNEQFF. The chain links TRBV5-5 to TRBJ2-1, with 8 bases lining up with TRBD2. The germline CDR1 and CDR2 sequences are SGHKS and YYEKEE (reference sequence). V lost 3 bases to trimming and J lost 1 base; unmatched junction nucleotides: 6. The CDR3 is 16 residues long. The full variable domain, with the rest looked up from reference TRBV5-5 and TRBJ2-1, is DAGVTQSPTHLIKTRGQQVTLRCSPISGHKSVSWYQQVLGQGPQFIFQYYEKEERGRGNFPDRFSARQFPNYSSELNVNALLLGDSALYLCASSSRAGVSYNEQFFGPGTRLTVL.

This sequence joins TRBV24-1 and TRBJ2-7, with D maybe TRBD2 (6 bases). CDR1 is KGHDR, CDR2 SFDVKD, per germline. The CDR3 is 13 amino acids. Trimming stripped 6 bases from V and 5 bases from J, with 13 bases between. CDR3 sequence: CATSRAGNNEQYF. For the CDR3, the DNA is TGTGCCACCAGTCGGGCGGGGAACAACGAGCAGTACTTC.

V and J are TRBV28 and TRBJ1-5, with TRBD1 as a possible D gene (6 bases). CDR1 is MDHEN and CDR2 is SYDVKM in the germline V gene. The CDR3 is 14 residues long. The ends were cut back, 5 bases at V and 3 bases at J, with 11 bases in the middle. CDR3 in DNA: TGTGCCAGCAGTGGAGGACAGCTCAATCAGCCCCAGCATTTT. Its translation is CASSGGQLNQPQHF.